The 26 T cell receptor beta chains below come from one sample, sequenced in a study of cytomegalovirus exposure and HLA in healthy donors. Only in-frame clones appear in the TCRdb table, and some are missing; sequencing was by immunoSEQ multiplex PCR. The data contain fewer than 250,000 clones, around 86% of them seen just once; the ten biggest clones take up about 2%. The sample was PBMCs. These receptors all stem from a woman aged 18-29 years in good health and CMV-seropositive.

This chain joins TRBV27 and TRBJ2-3, with 11 bases lining up with TRBD2. This CDR3 is 14 amino acids long. The V and J ends lost 9 bases and 5 bases, in that order; junction bases with no gene match: 7. Germline V gives CDR1 MNHEY, CDR2 SMNVEV (reference sequence). CDR3 in amino acids: CASTSGSVLDTQYF. CDR3 DNA: TGTGCCAGTACTAGCGGGAGCGTGTTAGATACGCAGTATTTT.

The rearrangement links TRBV5-6 to TRBJ2-5, with D hard to call. The V and J ends lost 0 bases and 6 bases respectively, with 18 bases between them. The CDR3 length is 16 residues. Germline assignment: CDR1 SGHDT and CDR2 YYEEEE. The CDR3 coding sequence is TGTGCCAGCAGCTTGGTTGGGTCAAGGCTAGTCAAGACCCAGTACTTC. Its translation: CASSLVGSRLVKTQYF.

The chain couples TRBV28 to TRBJ1-5, with 7 positions matching TRBD1. The CDR3 is made up of 17 amino acids. Germline V gene lookup returns CDR1 MDHEN and CDR2 SYDVKM. After removal of 4 bases from V and 5 bases from J, the junction contained 14 bases not matched to a gene. CDR3 sequence: CASSSPGQLNPDQPQHF. The CDR3 region has the DNA TGTGCCAGCAGTTCTCCGGGACAGCTCAACCCGGATCAGCCCCAGCATTTT. Full variable domain (remainder filled in from reference TRBV28 and TRBJ1-5): DVKVTQSSRYLVKRTGEKVFLECVQDMDHENMFWYRQDPGLGLRLIYFSYDVKMKEKGDIPEGYSVSREKKERFSLILESASTNQTSMYLCASSSPGQLNPDQPQHFGDGTRLSIL.

This clone was observed a single time. The chain recombines TRBV27 with TRBJ2-2; D is uncertain. The CDR3 totals 14 residues. CDR1 is MNHEY and CDR2 is SMNVEV in the germline V gene (reference sequence). Deletions cut 0 bases from V and 1 base from J, with 3 bases between. CDR3 nucleotides: TGTGCCAGCAGTTTATCCCGGAACACCGGGGAGCTGTTTTTT. It codes for CASSLSRNTGELFF.

The CDR3 coding sequence is TGTGCCAGCAGTAACGTAGCGGGAGTACATGACAACTACGAGCAGTACTTC. Translated: CASSNVAGVHDNYEQYF. J is TRBJ2-7 and V is TRBV28; 9 bases line up with TRBD2. The V segment lost 5 bases and the J segment 3 bases; nucleotides outside the gene matches: 14. This CDR3 is 17 amino acids long. Germline CDR1 and CDR2: MDHEN and SYDVKM.

DNA of the CDR3: TGTGCCAGTAGTATAGGTGACACGCACGAGCAGTACTTC. It encodes CASSIGDTHEQYF. V and J are TRBV19 and TRBJ2-7; D gene unclear. Germline CDR1 and CDR2: LNHDA and SQIVND (reference sequence). This CDR3 spans 13 amino acids. The V end lost 1 base, the J end lost 5 bases, and 9 bases lay between the germline ends.

The CDR3 spells CASSDAKKQGVRETQYF. In DNA, the CDR3 is TGTGCCAGCAGCGACGCCAAAAAACAGGGTGTGAGAGAGACCCAGTACTTC. The chain employs TRBV9 and TRBJ2-5, with D perhaps matching TRBD1 (6 bases). Per the germline V gene, CDR1 is SGDLS and CDR2 is YYNGEE. The V gene lost 3 bases and the J gene lost 4 bases, with 22 bases spanning the gap. This CDR3 has 17 residues.

The chain links TRBV7-9 to TRBJ2-5; TRBD1 aligns across 10 bases. The junction had 4 bases not matched to a gene; V was cut back by 4 bases and J by 5 bases. This CDR3 is built from 14 residues. CDR1 SEHNR and CDR2 FQNEAQ come from the germline V gene (reference sequence). CDR3 in DNA: TGTGCCAGCAGCTCGACAGGGGGCTCGGAGACCCAGTACTTC. Amino acids: CASSSTGGSETQYF.

The chain has TRBV27 and TRBJ1-4, with TRBD1 matching over 9 bases. The length of the CDR3 is 20 residues. The germline V gene has CDR1 MNHEY and CDR2 SMNVEV (reference sequence). V lost 6 bases to trimming and J lost 0 bases; unmatched junction nucleotides: 17. The CDR3 here is CASRTESGTGRFATNEKLFF. The CDR3 DNA is TGTGCCAGCAGAACTGAGTCCGGGACAGGGAGATTTGCAACTAATGAAAAACTGTTTTTT.

This clone has just a few counts. This chain connects TRBV30 to TRBJ2-7; D perhaps matches TRBD2 (5 bases). Trimming stripped 8 bases from V and 0 bases from J, with 8 bases between. The CDR3 is 11 residues long. Germline values: CDR1 GTSNPN, CDR2 SVGIG (reference sequence). The CDR3, as DNA: TGTGCCCTTCGGGGCTCCTACGAGCAGTACTTC. As protein: CALRGSYEQYF.

This clone was seen only a few times. The chain has TRBV10-3 and TRBJ1-2; 9 nucleotides match TRBD1. Germline V gives CDR1 ENHRY, CDR2 SYGVKD. V dropped 8 bases and J dropped 0; count of bases not matched to a gene: 13. The CDR3 is made up of 17 amino acids. CDR3 amino acids: CAISPGQGLFTNYGYTF. In DNA form, the CDR3 reads TGTGCCATCTCCCCGGGACAGGGTTTATTCACTAACTATGGCTACACCTTC.

The CDR3 bases are TGCGCCAGCAGCCTTGGGGGCCGGGGTTTAAATCAGCCCCAGCATTTT. It translates to CASSLGGRGLNQPQHF. The J gene is TRBJ1-5, the V gene TRBV5-1, with D perhaps TRBD1 (6 bases). CDR1 SGHRS and CDR2 YFSETQ come from the germline V gene. V shed 4 bases and J shed 4 bases, with 18 bases lying between them. CDR3 length equals 16 residues.

The chain uses TRBV29-1 and TRBJ2-5, with D maybe TRBD1 (6 bases). Per germline, CDR1 SQVTM and CDR2 ANQGSEA. Trimming stripped 6 bases from V and 2 bases from J, with 13 bases between. CDR3 length equals 13 residues. The CDR3 sequence is CSVSKGDQETQYF. DNA for the CDR3: TGCAGCGTCAGCAAGGGGGATCAAGAGACCCAGTACTTC.

The chain joins TRBV19 to TRBJ1-2, with no clear D. CDR1 and CDR2 from the germline V gene are LNHDA and SQIVND (reference sequence). Trimming removed 7 bases from V and 6 bases from J, with 12 bases in between. This CDR3 is 12 amino acids long. The CDR3 region is CASTLGANGYTF. The DNA for the CDR3 is TGTGCCAGTACTCTAGGTGCGAATGGCTACACCTTC.

The rearrangement uses TRBV2 and TRBJ1-1; no clear D gene. V lost 6 bases, J lost 1 base, and 9 bases lay in between. CDR3 length: 13 residues. Germline V gives CDR1 SNHLY, CDR2 FYNNEI. The chain's CDR3 is CASRGGENTEAFF. DNA for the CDR3: TGTGCCAGCAGGGGAGGAGAGAACACTGAAGCTTTCTTT.

V is TRBV28 and J is TRBJ2-6; unclear D gene. The V gene's germline CDR1 is MDHEN and CDR2 SYDVKM. The CDR3 loop spans 17 amino acids. V lost 8 bases to trimming and J lost 0 bases, with 17 bases between them. CDR3 loop: CASGLTITFSGANVLTF. The CDR3, as DNA: TGTGCCAGCGGCTTGACAATTACTTTCTCTGGGGCCAACGTCCTGACTTTC.

In its sample, this clone was seen many times. The chain has TRBV2 and TRBJ1-5; D is uncertain. CDR1 SNHLY and CDR2 FYNNEI come from the germline V gene. V was shortened by 8 bases and J by 0 bases, with 11 bases between the two germline ends. The CDR3 is 14 residues long. CDR3 DNA sequence: TGTGCCAGCCGAAAGCAGGTTAGCAATCAGCCCCAGCATTTT. Its translation is CASRKQVSNQPQHF.

V is TRBV29-1 and J is TRBJ1-1; D gene unclear. The CDR3 is 11 amino acids. Trimming left V 3 bases short and J 8 bases short, with 10 bases between. Germline V gene lookup returns CDR1 SQVTM and CDR2 ANQGSEA. The CDR3 here is CSVEAPVEAFF. CDR3 bases: TGCAGCGTTGAGGCCCCAGTGGAAGCTTTCTTT.

The gene calls are TRBV9 and TRBJ2-1, with a tentative D call TRBD2 (5 bases). The germline V gene has CDR1 SGDLS and CDR2 YYNGEE. The V end lost 2 bases, the J end lost 2 bases, and 14 bases lay between the germline ends. The CDR3 covers 16 residues. Written as DNA, the CDR3 is TGTGCCAGCAGCGTTTATTTTAGCGAGCCCTACAATGAGCAGTTCTTC. Protein product: CASSVYFSEPYNEQFF.

The gene calls are TRBV29-1 and TRBJ1-1; D is undetermined. The CDR3 totals 14 residues. V was shortened by 4 bases and J by 1 base, with 13 bases between the two germline ends. CDR1 is SQVTM, CDR2 ANQGSEA, per germline. Written as DNA, the CDR3 is TGCAGCGTTGTCAGGCAGCACACGAACACTGAAGCTTTCTTT. Its protein is CSVVRQHTNTEAFF.

Here the CDR3 DNA reads TGTGCCAGCAGTTTAACGGGGATGAACACTGAAGCTTTCTTT. Protein sequence: CASSLTGMNTEAFF. The chain couples TRBV27 to TRBJ1-1; the D is unclear. The V gene lost 2 bases and the J gene lost 0 bases, with 7 bases spanning the gap. The CDR3 extends over 14 amino acids. Germline V gene data show CDR1 as MNHEY and CDR2 as SMNVEV (reference sequence).

The J gene is TRBJ2-7, the V gene TRBV12-5, with D maybe TRBD1 (6 bases). Germline CDR1 and CDR2: LGHNT and FRNRAP. Trimming stripped 1 base from V and 1 base from J, with 11 bases between. This CDR3 spans 15 amino acids. CDR3 sequence: CASGLGQVFSYEQYF. Written as DNA, the CDR3 is TGTGCTAGTGGTTTGGGACAGGTCTTTTCCTACGAGCAGTACTTC.

The chain links TRBV5-1 to TRBJ2-2; D perhaps matches TRBD1 (5 bases). This CDR3 comprises 16 residues. From germline, CDR1 is SGHRS and CDR2 YFSETQ. V was trimmed by 1 base and J by 0 bases, leaving 10 bases between them. The CDR3: CASSLTGSANTGELFF. In nucleotides, the CDR3 is TGCGCCAGCAGCTTGACAGGATCCGCGAACACCGGGGAGCTGTTTTTT. The complete variable domain, with remaining parts taken from reference TRBV5-1 and TRBJ2-2, reads KAGVTQTPRYLIKTRGQQVTLSCSPISGHRSVSWYQQTPGQGLQFLFEYFSETQRNKGNFPGRFSGRQFSNSRSEMNVSTLELGDSALYLCASSLTGSANTGELFFGEGSRLTVL.

The chain combines TRBV5-4 with TRBJ1-2; D not resolved. The CDR3 has 16 residues. Deletions cut 1 base from V and 3 bases from J, with 16 bases between. In germline, CDR1 is SGHNT, CDR2 YYREEE (reference sequence). The CDR3 reads CASSLKAAEAYYGYTF. The CDR3 DNA is TGTGCCAGCAGCTTGAAGGCCGCGGAGGCTTACTATGGCTACACCTTC.

The chain uses TRBV28 and TRBJ2-1, with unresolved D. The CDR3 has 16 residues. Germline lookup yields CDR1 MDHEN and CDR2 SYDVKM. V was shortened by 3 bases and J by 4 bases, with 16 bases between the two germline ends. The CDR3 region has the DNA TGTGCCAGCAGTTTTGTCTTCCGCGGCAGATACAATGAGCAGTTCTTC. Encoded protein: CASSFVFRGRYNEQFF.

The rearrangement joins TRBV5-6 to TRBJ2-1; 8 bases line up with TRBD2. Germline V gives CDR1 SGHDT, CDR2 YYEEEE. Germline trimming cut 3 bases from V and 9 bases from J; bases unmatched to any gene: 14. The CDR3 sequence is 16 residues long. CDR3 residues: CASSYGVSGRRLEQFF. CDR3 nucleotides: TGTGCCAGCAGCTATGGCGTGAGCGGGAGACGTCTTGAGCAGTTCTTC.